The next 9 T cell receptor beta chains were all read from a single sample in a study of blood T cells in healthy people across ages. For the second PCR, which ran for about 7 to 11 cycles, a sample-barcoded 5' primer and a J-beta primer mix were used. TCRdb reanalysed the 5' RACE reads using MiXCR and keeps one entry per CDR3 protein. Here the sample spans over 1,500,000 distinct CDR3 sequences, 49% being singletons. Sequenced material: blood. These receptors all stem from a woman aged 40 to 49 in good health.

This chain links TRBV20-1 with TRBJ2-5; 7 bases agree with TRBD2. Germline values: CDR1 DFQATT, CDR2 SNEGSKA (reference sequence). V lost 6 bases and J lost 4; bases outside the gene matches: 11. The CDR3 extends over 14 amino acids. The CDR3 loop is CSAVRLAKPETQYF. The DNA of the CDR3 is TGCAGTGCAGTTAGACTAGCAAAACCAGAGACCCAGTACTTC.

In its sample, this clonotype was seen a few times. V usage is TRBV20-1 and J usage is TRBJ2-7; D unresolved. This CDR3 spans 14 amino acids. Per the germline V gene, CDR1 is DFQATT and CDR2 is SNEGSKA (reference sequence). Trimming left V 1 base short and J 3 bases short, with 13 bases between. CDR3 residues: CSARAAGRDYEQYF. DNA for the CDR3: TGCAGTGCTAGAGCTGCTGGACGAGACTACGAGCAGTACTTC.

The rearrangement uses TRBV4-3 and TRBJ1-1; D might be TRBD1 (5 bases). The CDR3 has 15 residues. V lost 0 bases to trimming and J lost 5 bases, with 13 bases between them. The germline gives CDR1 LGHNA, CDR2 YSLEER. Here the CDR3 DNA reads TGCGCCAGCAGCCAAGAGGGACGGGGGGGGACTGAAGCTTTCTTT. Its protein product is CASSQEGRGGTEAFF.

The chain employs TRBV20-1 and TRBJ2-3, with D uncertain. CDR1 is DFQATT and CDR2 is SNEGSKA in the germline V gene (reference sequence). CDR3 size: 13 residues. The V and J ends lost 3 bases and 3 bases respectively, with 10 bases between them. The CDR3 loop reads CSASPRVTDTQYF. The CDR3 DNA reads as TGCAGTGCTAGCCCTAGAGTAACAGATACGCAGTATTTT.

The V call is TRBV29-1, the J call TRBJ2-4; no clear D gene. The J call could be wrong; TRBJ2-5 is a better fit for the DNA end. The CDR3 has 11 residues. Germline CDR1 is SQVTM and CDR2 is ANQGSEA. CDR3 in DNA: TGCAGCGTTGCTAGGGAAGGGACCCAGTACTTC. Translation gives CSVAREGTQYF.

The rearrangement uses TRBV9 and TRBJ2-3; D gene uncertain. The length of the CDR3 is 16 residues. Germline V CDR1 and CDR2: SGDLS, YYNGEE. V was shortened by 4 bases and J by 0 bases, with 15 bases between the two germline ends. The CDR3: CASSIKLDPSTDTQYF. CDR3 nucleotide sequence: TGTGCCAGCAGCATTAAGCTGGACCCTAGCACAGATACGCAGTATTTT.

The V call is TRBV28, the J call TRBJ2-3; D is perhaps TRBD2 (5 bases). This CDR3 is built from 17 residues. The germline CDR1 and CDR2 sequences are MDHEN and SYDVKM. V lost 7 bases and J 6 bases, leaving 26 bases between the germline ends. CDR3 protein: CASNPLARARTGDTQYF. CDR3 nucleotide sequence: TGTGCCAGCAACCCTTTAGCGCGAGCCCGCACGGGGGATACGCAGTATTTT.

This chain connects TRBV29-1 to TRBJ1-2; D remains ambiguous. Germline assignment: CDR1 SQVTM and CDR2 ANQGSEA. This CDR3 is built from 14 residues. V lost 6 bases and J 2 bases, leaving 16 bases between the germline ends. CDR3 residues: CSVNDPTVNYGYTF. CDR3 nucleotides: TGCAGCGTCAACGATCCTACAGTGAACTATGGCTACACCTTC. Full variable domain (remainder filled in from reference TRBV29-1 and TRBJ1-2): SAVISQKPSRDICQRGTSLTIQCQVDSQVTMMFWYRQQPGQSLTLIATANQGSEATYESGFVIDKFPISRPNLTFSTLTVSNMSPEDSSIYLCSVNDPTVNYGYTFGSGTRLTVV.

This clonotype was found a few times. The gene calls are TRBV29-1 and TRBJ1-6; no clear D. Germline V gives CDR1 SQVTM, CDR2 ANQGSEA. V lost 4 bases and J lost 7, with 11 bases in between. This CDR3 comprises 13 residues. The CDR3 protein is CSVAPAPNSPLHF. The DNA of the CDR3 is TGCAGCGTTGCCCCGGCCCCAAATTCACCCCTCCACTTT.